Below, one T cell receptor (beta chain) is given with its context. Per the study methods: Amplifying reference gene primers gave estimates of nucleated cell counts. Clones were read by immunoSEQ multiplex PCR, and TCRdb kept only the in-frame ones, dropping some. Clonal size and the V and J genes are those of that table, whereas D and trimming came from the DNA. Of a few hundred thousand clones in the sample, roughly 85% were seen once. This entry comes from a study of blood T cell repertoires in COVID-19. Looking at the study overall: Material from acute and convalescent COVID-19 was sourced from the United States, Italy and Spain. T cells, B-cell-depleted T cells, or PBMCs supplied cDNA or gDNA.

The germline CDR1 and CDR2 sequences are MDHEN and SYDVKM. The CDR3 is 15 amino acids. Deletions cut 2 bases from V and 6 bases from J, with 17 bases between. Sequencing was performed on peripheral blood. The gene calls are TRBV28 and TRBJ2-7; possible D gene TRBD1, 6 bases. The clonotype comes from a human donor in a cohort sampled during active COVID-19. CDR3 in DNA: TGTGCCAGCAGTTTACAAAACAGGGTCTTTGGCGAGCAGTACTTC. Residues: CASSLQNRVFGEQYF.